Below are 16 T cell receptor beta chains sequenced from a single sample in a study of post-analysis software for immune sequencing data. Findings and limits, study-wide: In patients, five or six TRBV segments were more frequent than in controls, with TRBV5-6, TRBV5-1 and TRBV20-1 among them.

Antigens for these TCRs are unknown. Unique molecular identifiers were built into the TCR beta cDNA libraries. MiXCR, run by TCRdb on the PCR reads, gives a single entry per CDR3 protein. The repertoire has hundreds of thousands of distinct CDR3 sequences, around 40% of them found once; the top ten carry 9.5% to 13%. The sample comprised blood. These receptors originate from a girl aged 5-17 years with multiple sclerosis.

This chain joins TRBV5-1 and TRBJ2-7, with D tentatively TRBD1 or TRBD2 (6 bases each). The CDR3 consists of 15 residues. The ends were cut back, 0 bases at V and 0 bases at J, with 10 bases in the middle. Germline V gene sequence: CDR1 SGHRS, CDR2 YFSETQ. DNA of the CDR3: TGCGCCAGCAGCTTGGGGGGGGCAGCCTCCTACGAGCAGTACTTC. Translating it yields CASSLGGAASYEQYF.

The chain links TRBV29-1 to TRBJ1-2; 10 bases are a match to TRBD1. Germline-derived CDR1 and CDR2 are SQVTM and ANQGSEA. V trimming: 6 bases; J trimming: 4 bases; junction bases outside the gene matches: 11. This CDR3 has 15 residues. CDR3 in DNA: TGCAGCGTGGGAGAAACGACAGGGGGCTTCTATGGCTACACCTTC. As protein: CSVGETTGGFYGYTF.

The rearrangement uses TRBV4-1 and TRBJ2-1; a possible D gene is TRBD1 (6 bases). V lost 4 bases to trimming and J lost 7 bases, with 14 bases between them. The length of the CDR3 is 14 residues. CDR1 and CDR2 (germline): MGHRA, YSYEKL. CDR3: CASSRLTGPNEQFF. The CDR3 region has the DNA TGCGCCAGCAGCCGGCTTACAGGGCCGAATGAGCAGTTCTTC.

This clonotype was recorded at least ten times. The V and J genes are TRBV29-1 and TRBJ2-7, with 10 bases aligning to TRBD1. With V trimmed by 1 base and J by 2 bases, 2 bases remained unmatched. The CDR3 is 14 residues long. Germline V CDR1 and CDR2: SQVTM, ANQGSEA. CDR3 DNA: TGCAGCGTTGAAGGGACAGGGGGTCCCTACGAGCAGTACTTC. It is translated as CSVEGTGGPYEQYF.

This clonotype was counted a few times. The rearrangement uses TRBV5-1 and TRBJ2-1; TRBD2 agrees at 7 bases. This CDR3 comprises 15 residues. In germline, CDR1 is SGHRS, CDR2 YFSETQ. The V segment lost 4 bases and the J segment 9 bases; nucleotides outside the gene matches: 13. CDR3 bases: TGCGCCAGCAGCCCTGGGGGGGATTTGAACGGTGAGCAGTTCTTC. Its translation: CASSPGGDLNGEQFF.

This chain links TRBV24-1 with TRBJ2-1; 16 bases fit TRBD2. V lost 1 base to trimming and J lost 8 bases; unmatched junction nucleotides: 4. CDR3 length equals 17 residues. CDR1 is KGHDR, CDR2 SFDVKD, per germline. In DNA, the CDR3 is TGTGCCACCAGTGATTTAGGGACTAGCGGGAGGGGCGATGAGCAGTTCTTC. This gives the protein CATSDLGTSGRGDEQFF.

The chain employs TRBV4-2 and TRBJ2-5; D remains ambiguous. The germline V gene encodes CDR1 LGHNA and CDR2 YNFKEQ. The V end lost 0 bases, the J end lost 3 bases, and 8 bases lay between the germline ends. The CDR3 consists of 14 residues. DNA of the CDR3: TGTGCCAGCAGCCAAGACAAAAGGGAAGAGACCCAGTACTTC. Its translation: CASSQDKREETQYF.

The genes are TRBV29-1 and TRBJ2-3; 9 nucleotides match TRBD2. Looked up from germline, CDR1 is SQVTM and CDR2 is ANQGSEA. J lost 2 bases, V lost 7 bases, and 7 bases had no gene match. The CDR3 extends over 14 amino acids. CDR3 sequence (DNA): TGCAGCGCCAATAGCGGGAGAGCCACAGATACGCAGTATTTT. This translates into CSANSGRATDTQYF.

This clonotype occurred a few times. The chain couples TRBV15 to TRBJ2-5, with unresolved D. V was trimmed by 0 bases and J by 2 bases, leaving 10 bases between them. In germline, CDR1 is LNHNV, CDR2 YYDKDF (reference sequence). The CDR3 covers 15 residues. The CDR3 region has the DNA TGTGCCACCAGCAGAGATCTTAACTCACAAGAGACCCAGTACTTC. Translating it yields CATSRDLNSQETQYF.

The genes are TRBV20-1 and TRBJ1-4; weak D call: TRBD1 (5 bases). V lost 3 bases, J lost 0 bases, and 8 bases lay in between. Germline assignment: CDR1 DFQATT and CDR2 SNEGSKA (reference sequence). This CDR3 contains 14 residues. This CDR3 is CSARGGATNEKLFF. In DNA, the CDR3 is TGCAGTGCTAGGGGGGGGGCAACTAATGAAAAACTGTTTTTT.

This chain links TRBV6-6 with TRBJ2-5, with a tentative D call TRBD2 (7 bases). The germline V gene has CDR1 MNHNY and CDR2 SVGAGI (reference sequence). V was shortened by 11 bases and J by 5 bases, with 12 bases between the two germline ends. This CDR3 spans 11 amino acids. CDR3 region: CAGRGGETQYF. The CDR3 region has the DNA TGTGCCGGAAGGGGGGGGGAGACCCAGTACTTC.

This clonotype has more than one count but fewer than ten. This chain connects TRBV7-9 to TRBJ2-1, with TRBD1 as a possible D gene (6 bases). The V gene's germline CDR1 is SEHNR and CDR2 FQNEAQ (reference sequence). The CDR3 sequence is 17 residues long. Trimming removed 4 bases at V and 5 bases at J, with 21 bases between. The DNA for the CDR3 is TGTGCCAGCAGCTCGGCCCGCCCCGGGACACAGGACAATGAGCAGTTCTTC. This codes for CASSSARPGTQDNEQFF. The entire variable domain, with the rest obtained from reference TRBV7-9 and TRBJ2-1, is as follows: DTGVSQNPRHKITKRGQNVTFRCDPISEHNRLYWYRQTLGQGPEFLTYFQNEAQLEKSRLLSDRFSAERPKGSFSTLEIQRTEQGDSAMYLCASSSARPGTQDNEQFFGPGTRLTVL.

This clonotype turned up a few times. The chain couples TRBV18 to TRBJ2-3; tentative D call: TRBD2 (5 bases). Germline values: CDR1 KGHSH, CDR2 LQKENI. V lost 5 bases and J lost 2, with 8 bases in between. The CDR3 contains 13 residues. The CDR3 nucleotides read TGTGCCAGCTCATCGGGATTCACAGATACGCAGTATTTT. Translated: CASSSGFTDTQYF.

The chain has TRBV5-1 and TRBJ2-7; 8 nucleotides align to TRBD1. The CDR3 sequence is 13 residues long. The V and J ends lost 3 bases and 3 bases, in that order; junction bases with no gene match: 2. Per the germline V gene, CDR1 is SGHRS and CDR2 is YFSETQ. CDR3: CASSYGQGYEQYF. The CDR3 nucleotides are TGCGCCAGCAGCTACGGACAGGGCTACGAGCAGTACTTC.

This clonotype was seen a handful of times. This chain uses TRBV20-1 with TRBJ2-3, with D possibly matching TRBD2 (5 bases). The germline V and J ends were trimmed by 0 bases and 0 bases, with 7 bases remaining between them. This CDR3 is built from 14 residues. Germline values: CDR1 DFQATT, CDR2 SNEGSKA (reference sequence). CDR3 DNA sequence: TGCAGTGCTAGAGATCGGGGTAGCACAGATACGCAGTATTTT. Its protein is CSARDRGSTDTQYF.

The J gene is TRBJ2-7, the V gene TRBV9, with 7 bases lining up with TRBD2. V shed 1 base and J 5 bases; nucleotides not matched to a gene: 12. The CDR3 is 16 residues long. Per the germline V gene, CDR1 is SGDLS and CDR2 is YYNGEE. CDR3 region: CASSVQGGAGTHEQYF. CDR3 nucleotide sequence: TGTGCCAGCAGCGTACAGGGAGGGGCAGGGACCCACGAGCAGTACTTC.